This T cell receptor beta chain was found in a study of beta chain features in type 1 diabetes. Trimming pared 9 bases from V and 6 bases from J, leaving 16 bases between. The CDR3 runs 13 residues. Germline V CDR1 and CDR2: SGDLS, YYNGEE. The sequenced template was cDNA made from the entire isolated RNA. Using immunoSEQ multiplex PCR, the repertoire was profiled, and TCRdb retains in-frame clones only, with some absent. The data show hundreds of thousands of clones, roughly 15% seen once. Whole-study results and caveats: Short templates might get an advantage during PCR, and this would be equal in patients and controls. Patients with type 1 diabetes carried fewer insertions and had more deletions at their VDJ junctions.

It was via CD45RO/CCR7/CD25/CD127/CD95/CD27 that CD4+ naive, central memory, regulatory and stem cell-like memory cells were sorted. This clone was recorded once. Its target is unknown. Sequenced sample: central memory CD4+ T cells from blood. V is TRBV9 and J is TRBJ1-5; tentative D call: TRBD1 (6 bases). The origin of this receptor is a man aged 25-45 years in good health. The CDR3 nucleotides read TGTGCCATCAGTGGGGGGGCCAGTCAGCCCCAGCATTTT. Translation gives CAISGGASQPQHF.